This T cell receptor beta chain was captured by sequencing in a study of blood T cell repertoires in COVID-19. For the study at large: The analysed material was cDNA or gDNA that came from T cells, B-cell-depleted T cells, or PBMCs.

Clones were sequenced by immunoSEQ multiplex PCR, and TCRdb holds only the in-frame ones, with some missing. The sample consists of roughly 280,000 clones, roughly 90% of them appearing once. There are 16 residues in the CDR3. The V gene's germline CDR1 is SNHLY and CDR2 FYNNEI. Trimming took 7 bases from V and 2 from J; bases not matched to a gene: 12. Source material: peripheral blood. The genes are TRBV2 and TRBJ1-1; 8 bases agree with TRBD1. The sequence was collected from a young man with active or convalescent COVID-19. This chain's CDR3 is CASNGAGGFLNTEAFF. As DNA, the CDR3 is TGTGCCAGCAACGGGGCAGGGGGCTTCCTAAACACTGAAGCTTTCTTT.